This T cell receptor beta chain derives from a study of CD8 T cells in ankylosing spondylitis. The CDR3 is made up of 14 amino acids. Trimming at V came to 10 bases and at J to 7 bases, leaving 14 bases not matched to a gene. Germline V gene lookup returns CDR1 WSHSY and CDR2 SAAADI. TCRdb re-called the 5' RACE reads through MiXCR, storing one row per CDR3 protein. The repertoire holds about 540,000 distinct CDR3 sequences, with approximately 12% as singletons. Points from the study as a whole: Characteristic of ankylosing spondylitis blood, it appeared, was a TCR beta motif comprising eight highly homologous variants.

This clonotype came up a few times. Its antigen remains unknown. The rearrangement uses TRBV10-2 and TRBJ2-7, with 9 positions matching TRBD2. The sequence derives from a male donor with ankylosing spondylitis. The sequenced sample was blood, either unsorted or a sorted T cell fraction (not recorded which). CDR3 sequence (DNA): TGCGCCACCCGAATAGCGGGAGAGGTGGAGGAGCAGTACTTC. Translated: CATRIAGEVEEQYF.